Below are 9 T cell receptor beta chains sequenced from a single sample in a study of CD8+ T cells in alopecia areata. The sequencing template was cDNA reverse transcribed from extracted RNA. The repertoire was sequenced with immunoSEQ multiplex PCR; TCRdb's copy has only in-frame clones and lacks some. The table lists more than 95,000 clones, 35% to 40% of them singletons, with approximately 2.8% in the top ten. Sequencing was done on a sample of CD4+ T cells sorted from blood. The receptor set was obtained from a human donor with alopecia areata.

This clone came up once. This chain uses TRBV29-1 with TRBJ1-1; D remains ambiguous. Germline lookup yields CDR1 SQVTM and CDR2 ANQGSEA. The CDR3 extends over 13 amino acids. With 3 bases removed from V and 5 bases from J, the gap between germline ends came to 13 bases. The CDR3 loop is CSVDGRMRTEAFF. For the CDR3, the DNA is TGCAGCGTTGACGGCAGGATGAGAACTGAAGCTTTCTTT.

The chain recombines TRBV7-2 with TRBJ2-7, with D perhaps matching TRBD1 (6 bases). The CDR3 runs 14 residues. V lost 1 base, J lost 4 bases, and 11 bases lay in between. Germline loops: CDR1 SGHTA, CDR2 FQGNSA. The CDR3 DNA reads as TGTGCCAGCAGCTTAGGGCAGGGGCTTTACGAGCAGTACTTC. This translates into CASSLGQGLYEQYF.

The chain employs TRBV28 and TRBJ2-5; TRBD2 might be the D (6 bases). Germline-derived CDR1 and CDR2 are MDHEN and SYDVKM. This CDR3 contains 15 residues. Trimming pared 3 bases from V and 2 bases from J, leaving 13 bases between. The CDR3 DNA sequence: TGTGCCAGCAGTTTCCTCGGTGGGGGGCAAGAGACCCAGTACTTC. It yields the protein CASSFLGGGQETQYF.

In its sample, this clone was seen a few times. This CDR3 is also generated by other DNA sequences in the sample. V gene TRBV2 combines with J gene TRBJ2-5, with D perhaps matching TRBD2 (6 bases). There are 11 residues in the CDR3. Trimming stripped 10 bases from V and 5 bases from J, with 11 bases between. Germline CDR1 is SNHLY and CDR2 is FYNNEI. CDR3 nucleotides: TGTGCCAACGGGGGTGCGGAGACCCAGTACTTC. Protein: CANGGAETQYF. Full variable domain (remainder filled in from reference TRBV2 and TRBJ2-5): EPEVTQTPSHQVTQMGQEVILRCVPISNHLYFYWYRQILGQKVEFLVSFYNNEISEKSEIFDDQFSVERPDGSNFTLKIRSTKLEDSAMYFCANGGAETQYFGPGTRLLVL.

The sample holds a few counts of this clone. The chain is built from TRBV29-1 and TRBJ1-1, with a possible D match to TRBD1 (5 bases). Per the germline V gene, CDR1 is SQVTM and CDR2 is ANQGSEA. The CDR3 sequence is 13 residues long. V was clipped by 7 bases and J by 4 bases, with 16 bases between them. Written as DNA, the CDR3 is TGCAGCGGGGGTGGCAGGGCGCGCACTGAAGCTTTCTTT. Translated: CSGGGRARTEAFF. The whole variable domain, remainder taken from reference TRBV29-1 and TRBJ1-1, is SAVISQKPSRDICQRGTSLTIQCQVDSQVTMMFWYRQQPGQSLTLIATANQGSEATYESGFVIDKFPISRPNLTFSTLTVSNMSPEDSSIYLCSGGGRARTEAFFGQGTRLTVV.

This clone showed up just a few times. This chain connects TRBV29-1 to TRBJ2-1, with D hard to call. CDR3 length equals 12 residues. Germline values: CDR1 SQVTM, CDR2 ANQGSEA. V lost 7 bases to trimming and J lost 7 bases, with 14 bases between them. The CDR3 nucleotides are TGCAGCGCTCGACTGAGGTTGAATGAGCAGTTCTTC. Its translation: CSARLRLNEQFF.

The V gene is TRBV29-1, the J gene TRBJ2-3; D not resolved. Trimming removed 4 bases at V and 5 bases at J, with 13 bases between. The germline V gene has CDR1 SQVTM and CDR2 ANQGSEA. The CDR3 loop spans 13 amino acids. The CDR3 is CSVGTTTGDTQYF. The CDR3 coding sequence is TGCAGCGTTGGGACCACAACGGGAGATACGCAGTATTTT.

The CDR3 coding sequence is TGTGCCGGGAGGTACGTGAACAGGGCAGGGAGCTCCTACAATGAGCAGTTCTTC. It codes for CAGRYVNRAGSSYNEQFF. V and J are TRBV28 and TRBJ2-1, with D possibly called TRBD1 or TRBD2 (6 bases each). The CDR3 is made up of 18 amino acids. Germline lookup yields CDR1 MDHEN and CDR2 SYDVKM. Trimming took 11 bases from V and 0 from J, leaving 26 bases between them.

In this sample, this clone turned up a few times. The V and J genes are TRBV29-1 and TRBJ1-1; the D gene is possibly TRBD1 (5 bases). Trimming removed 7 bases at V and 3 bases at J, with 15 bases between. Germline CDR1 SQVTM, CDR2 ANQGSEA. The CDR3 runs to 13 residues. Here the CDR3 reads CSAKGDGYTEAFF. In DNA, the CDR3 is TGCAGCGCCAAAGGGGACGGCTACACTGAAGCTTTCTTT.